This TCR beta chain was profiled in a study of shared clonotypes between healthy human individuals. The CDR3 spans 18 residues. CDR1 and CDR2 (germline): LGHNA, YSLEER. With 3 bases clipped from V and 5 bases from J, the junction kept 10 bases outside the gene matches. The repertoire was sequenced with immunoSEQ multiplex PCR; TCRdb's copy has only in-frame clones and lacks some. Of some 320,000 clones detected, more than 75% appear once; the ten largest clones hold about 17%. Sequenced sample: memory CD8+ T cells sorted from blood. Documented subset: CD45RO+ cells pooled with CCR7-negative TemRA cells. The TCR comes from a man aged 18 to 30 in good health. This chain uses TRBV4-3 with TRBJ2-7; 16 nucleotides match TRBD2. The CDR3 region has the DNA TGCGCCAGCAGCCATGGGACTAGCGGGAGGGACTTATTCAACGAGCAGTACTTC. It translates to CASSHGTSGRDLFNEQYF.